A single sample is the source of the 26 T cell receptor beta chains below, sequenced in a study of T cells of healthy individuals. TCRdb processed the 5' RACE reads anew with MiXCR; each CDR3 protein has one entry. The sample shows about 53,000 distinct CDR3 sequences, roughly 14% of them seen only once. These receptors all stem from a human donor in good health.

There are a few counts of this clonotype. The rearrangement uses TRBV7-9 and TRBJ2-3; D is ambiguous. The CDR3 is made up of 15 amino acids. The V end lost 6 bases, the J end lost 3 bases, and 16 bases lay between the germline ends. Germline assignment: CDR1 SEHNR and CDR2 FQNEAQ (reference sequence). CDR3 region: CASSFPIGRTDTQYF. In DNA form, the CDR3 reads TGTGCCAGCAGTTTCCCCATTGGGCGAACAGATACGCAGTATTTT.

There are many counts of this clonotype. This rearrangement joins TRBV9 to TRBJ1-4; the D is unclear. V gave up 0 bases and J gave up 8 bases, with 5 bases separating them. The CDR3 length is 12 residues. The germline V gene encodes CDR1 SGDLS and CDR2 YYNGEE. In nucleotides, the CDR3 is TGTGCCAGCAGCGTAGAACCCGAAAAACTGTTTTTT. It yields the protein CASSVEPEKLFF.

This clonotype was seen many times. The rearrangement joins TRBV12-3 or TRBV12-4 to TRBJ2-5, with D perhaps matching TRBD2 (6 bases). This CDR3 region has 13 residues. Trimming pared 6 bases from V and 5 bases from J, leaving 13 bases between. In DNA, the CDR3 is TGTGCCAGCAGGGGCGGGGTCGGGGAGACCCAGTACTTC. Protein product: CASRGGVGETQYF.

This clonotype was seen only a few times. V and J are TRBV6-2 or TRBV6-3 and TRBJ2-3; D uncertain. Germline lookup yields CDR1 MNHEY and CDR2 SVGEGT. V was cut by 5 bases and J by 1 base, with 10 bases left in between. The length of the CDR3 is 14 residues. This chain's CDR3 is CASSLSPRTDTQYF. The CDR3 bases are TGTGCCAGCAGTCTTAGTCCCCGCACAGATACGCAGTATTTT.

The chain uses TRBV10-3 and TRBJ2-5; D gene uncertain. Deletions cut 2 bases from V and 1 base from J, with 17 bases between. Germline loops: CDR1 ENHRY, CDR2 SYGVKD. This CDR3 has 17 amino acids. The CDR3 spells CAISEEATRRRQETQYF. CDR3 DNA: TGTGCCATCAGTGAGGAGGCGACACGGCGGCGCCAAGAGACCCAGTACTTC.

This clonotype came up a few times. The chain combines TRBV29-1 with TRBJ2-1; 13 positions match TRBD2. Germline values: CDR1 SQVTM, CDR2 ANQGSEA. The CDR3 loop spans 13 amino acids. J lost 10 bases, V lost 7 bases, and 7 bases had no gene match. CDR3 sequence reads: CSAGTSGVGEQFF. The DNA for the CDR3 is TGCAGCGCTGGGACTAGCGGGGTAGGCGAGCAGTTCTTC.

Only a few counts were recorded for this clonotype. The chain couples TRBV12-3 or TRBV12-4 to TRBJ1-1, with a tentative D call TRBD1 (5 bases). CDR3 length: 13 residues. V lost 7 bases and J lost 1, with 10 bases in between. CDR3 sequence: CASTWTQNTEAFF. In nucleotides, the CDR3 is TGTGCCAGCACCTGGACACAGAACACTGAAGCTTTCTTT.

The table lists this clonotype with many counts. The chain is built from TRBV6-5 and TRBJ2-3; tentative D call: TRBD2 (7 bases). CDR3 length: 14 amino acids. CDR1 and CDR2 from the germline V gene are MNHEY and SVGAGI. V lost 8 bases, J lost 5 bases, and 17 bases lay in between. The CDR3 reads CASSGGGGVDTQYF. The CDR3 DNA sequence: TGTGCCAGCTCAGGAGGGGGGGGCGTAGATACGCAGTATTTT.

The CDR3 DNA reads TGTGCCAGCAGGGGAGTAGCGGGAGGAAATGAGCAGTTCTTC. Encoded protein: CASRGVAGGNEQFF. The J gene is TRBJ2-1, the V gene TRBV6-5; 10 positions match TRBD2. The CDR3 extends over 14 amino acids. V dropped 6 bases and J dropped 7; count of bases not matched to a gene: 6. Per the germline V gene, CDR1 is MNHEY and CDR2 is SVGAGI.

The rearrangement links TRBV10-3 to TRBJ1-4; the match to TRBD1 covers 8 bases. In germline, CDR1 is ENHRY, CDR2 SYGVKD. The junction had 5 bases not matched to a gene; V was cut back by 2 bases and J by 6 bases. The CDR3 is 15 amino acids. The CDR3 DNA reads TGTGCCATCAGTGAGGGACAGGGTTCGGATGAAAAACTGTTTTTT. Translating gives CAISEGQGSDEKLFF.

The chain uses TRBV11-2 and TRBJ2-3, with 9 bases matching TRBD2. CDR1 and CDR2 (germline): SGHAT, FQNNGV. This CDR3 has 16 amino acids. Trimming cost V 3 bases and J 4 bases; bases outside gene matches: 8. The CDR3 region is CASSFRAGGGADTQYF. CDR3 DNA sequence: TGTGCCAGCAGCTTTCGGGCGGGAGGGGGTGCAGATACGCAGTATTTT.

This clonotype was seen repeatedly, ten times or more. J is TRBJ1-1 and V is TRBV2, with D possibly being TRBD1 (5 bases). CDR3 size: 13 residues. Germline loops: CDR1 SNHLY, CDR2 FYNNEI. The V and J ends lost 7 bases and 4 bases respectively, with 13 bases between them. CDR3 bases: TGTGCCAGCACCCAAGGGGAGGGCACTGAAGCTTTCTTT. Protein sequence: CASTQGEGTEAFF.

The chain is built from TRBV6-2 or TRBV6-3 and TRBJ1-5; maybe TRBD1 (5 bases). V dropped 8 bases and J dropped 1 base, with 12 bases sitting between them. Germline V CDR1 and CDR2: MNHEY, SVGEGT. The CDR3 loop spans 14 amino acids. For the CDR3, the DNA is TGTGCCAGCTGCCAGGGAGGCAGCAATCAGCCCCAGCATTTT. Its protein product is CASCQGGSNQPQHF.

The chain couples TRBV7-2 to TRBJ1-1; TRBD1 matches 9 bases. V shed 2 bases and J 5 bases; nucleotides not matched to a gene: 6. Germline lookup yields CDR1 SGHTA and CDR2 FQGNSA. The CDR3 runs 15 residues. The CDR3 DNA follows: TGTGCCAGCAGCTTATCCGGACAGGGGTATACTGAAGCTTTCTTT. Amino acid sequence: CASSLSGQGYTEAFF.

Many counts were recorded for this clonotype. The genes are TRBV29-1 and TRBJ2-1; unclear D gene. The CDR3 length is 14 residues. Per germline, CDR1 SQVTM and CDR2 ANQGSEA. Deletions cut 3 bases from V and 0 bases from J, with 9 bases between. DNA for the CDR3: TGCAGCGTTGAGGGTAGAATCTCCTACAATGAGCAGTTCTTC. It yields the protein CSVEGRISYNEQFF.

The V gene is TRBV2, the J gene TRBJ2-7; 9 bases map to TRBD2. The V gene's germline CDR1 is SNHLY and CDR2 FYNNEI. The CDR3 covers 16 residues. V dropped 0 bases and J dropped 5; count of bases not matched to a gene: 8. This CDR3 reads CASSEAEAGGPNEQYF. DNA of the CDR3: TGTGCCAGCAGTGAAGCGGAGGCGGGAGGGCCCAACGAGCAGTACTTC.

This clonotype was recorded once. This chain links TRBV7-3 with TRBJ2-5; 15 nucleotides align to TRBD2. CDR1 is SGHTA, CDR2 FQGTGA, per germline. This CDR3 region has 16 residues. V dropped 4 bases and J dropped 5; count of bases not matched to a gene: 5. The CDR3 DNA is TGTGCCAGCAGCTCGTGGACTAGCGGGGGGGAGGAGACCCAGTACTTC. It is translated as CASSSWTSGGEETQYF.

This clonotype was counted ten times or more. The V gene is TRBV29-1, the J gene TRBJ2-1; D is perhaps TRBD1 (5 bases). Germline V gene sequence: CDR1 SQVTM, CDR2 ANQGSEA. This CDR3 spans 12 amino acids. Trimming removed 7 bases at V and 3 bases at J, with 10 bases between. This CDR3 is CSALRGYNEQFF. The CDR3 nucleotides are TGCAGCGCCCTTAGGGGCTACAATGAGCAGTTCTTC.

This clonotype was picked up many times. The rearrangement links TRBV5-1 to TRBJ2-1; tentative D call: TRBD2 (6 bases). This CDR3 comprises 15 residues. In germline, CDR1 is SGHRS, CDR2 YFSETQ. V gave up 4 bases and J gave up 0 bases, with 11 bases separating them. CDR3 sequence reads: CASSPEEGSYNEQFF. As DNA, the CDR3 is TGCGCCAGCAGCCCCGAGGAGGGCTCCTACAATGAGCAGTTCTTC.

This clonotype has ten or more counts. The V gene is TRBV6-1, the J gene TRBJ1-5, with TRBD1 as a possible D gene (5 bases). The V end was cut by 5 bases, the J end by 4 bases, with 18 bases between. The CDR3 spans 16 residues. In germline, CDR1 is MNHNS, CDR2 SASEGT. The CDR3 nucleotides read TGTGCCAGCAGTACACTACGGCAGGGCGGAAATCAGCCCCAGCATTTT. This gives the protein CASSTLRQGGNQPQHF.

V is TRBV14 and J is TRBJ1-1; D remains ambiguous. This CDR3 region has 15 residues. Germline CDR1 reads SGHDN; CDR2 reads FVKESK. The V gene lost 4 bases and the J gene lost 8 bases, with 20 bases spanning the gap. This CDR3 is CASSPERNRRGEAFF. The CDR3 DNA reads TGTGCCAGCAGCCCAGAGCGTAACCGACGTGGGGAAGCTTTCTTT. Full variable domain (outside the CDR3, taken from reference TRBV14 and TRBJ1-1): EAGVTQFPSHSVIEKGQTVTLRCDPISGHDNLYWYRRVMGKEIKFLLHFVKESKQDESGMPNNRFLAERTGGTYSTLKVQPAELEDSGVYFCASSPERNRRGEAFFGQGTRLTVV.

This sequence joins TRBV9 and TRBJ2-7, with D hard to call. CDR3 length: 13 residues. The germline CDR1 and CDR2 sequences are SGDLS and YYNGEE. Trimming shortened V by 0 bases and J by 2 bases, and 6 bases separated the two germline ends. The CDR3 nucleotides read TGTGCCAGCAGCGTAGACAGTCCCTACGAGCAGTACTTC. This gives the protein CASSVDSPYEQYF.

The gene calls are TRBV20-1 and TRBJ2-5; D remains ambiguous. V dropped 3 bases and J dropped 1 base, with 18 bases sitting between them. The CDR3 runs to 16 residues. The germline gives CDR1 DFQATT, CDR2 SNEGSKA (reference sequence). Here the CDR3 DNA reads TGCAGTGCTAGCGCTCGGGTTGCAACTACCCAAGAGACCCAGTACTTC. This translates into CSASARVATTQETQYF.

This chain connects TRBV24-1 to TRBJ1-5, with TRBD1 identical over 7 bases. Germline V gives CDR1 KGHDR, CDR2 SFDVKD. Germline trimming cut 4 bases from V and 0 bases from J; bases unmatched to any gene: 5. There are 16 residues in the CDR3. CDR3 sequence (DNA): TGTGCCACCAGTGAGGGTGGGACAGATAGCAATCAGCCCCAGCATTTT. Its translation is CATSEGGTDSNQPQHF.

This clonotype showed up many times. The CDR3: CASSSGQQDTGELFF. The CDR3 nucleotides are TGTGCCAGCAGCTCCGGACAGCAGGACACCGGGGAGCTGTTTTTT. This chain connects TRBV7-9 to TRBJ2-2; D possibly corresponds to TRBD1 (6 bases). The CDR3 is made up of 15 amino acids. The germline gives CDR1 SEHNR, CDR2 FQNEAQ (reference sequence). The V and J ends lost 4 bases and 3 bases respectively, with 12 bases between them.

CDR3: CASSYSPSGSNVEQYF. In nucleotides, the CDR3 is TGTGCCAGCAGTTACTCACCTAGCGGGAGTAATGTTGAGCAGTACTTC. The chain carries TRBV6-6 and TRBJ2-7; TRBD2 matches at 10 bases. Germline V gene sequence: CDR1 MNHNY, CDR2 SVGAGI (reference sequence). V was pared by 0 bases and J by 7 bases, with 9 bases of the junction left unmatched. This CDR3 region has 16 residues.